The sample holds a few counts of the clone carrying this T cell receptor beta chain. CDR1 SGHAT and CDR2 FQNNGV come from the germline V gene. V lost 5 bases to trimming and J lost 5 bases; unmatched junction nucleotides: 9. This CDR3 contains 16 residues. The use of a sample-barcoded 5' primer and a J-beta primer mix characterized a second PCR of about 6 to 11 cycles. Via MiXCR, TCRdb re-called the 5' RACE reads, giving one row per CDR3 protein. The sample yields approximately 2,000,000 distinct CDR3 sequences, more than 35% seen once. This specimen belongs to a study of blood T cells in healthy people across ages.

Sequencing was done on a sample of blood. The chain is built from TRBV11-2 and TRBJ2-5; 12 bases map to TRBD1. This receptor was obtained from a human donor in good health. CDR3 amino acids: CASSRLGQGAGETQYF. The CDR3 region has the DNA TGTGCCAGCAGCAGATTGGGACAGGGGGCCGGTGAGACCCAGTACTTC.